The sequence of this T cell receptor beta chain was determined in a study of T cells in localized non-small cell lung cancer (dated by TCRdb to the early 2020s). Broadly, across the study: T cell repertoires of fewer than 250 early-stage NSCLC patients were analyzed, with tumors being compared against uninvolved tumor-adjacent lungs. The cohort consisted of approximately 240 treatment-naive NSCLC patients whose localized lung tumors had been resected. NSCLC patients had a mean age of roughly 64 years, and 120 to 150 were male and more than 90 female. Study-wide findings and limitations: Because multi-region sequencing of the tumors was not done, intratumor heterogeneity could not be ruled out. Of the top 100 tumor clones, a median of 57 were detected in paired uninvolved adjacent lung; 28 were also among that lung's top 100. Uninvolved tumor-adjacent lung showed the highest T cell clonality, higher than tumor, which suggests more focused antigenic responses in the uninvolved tumor-adjacent lung. Higher blood T cell density associated with longer overall survival, while higher adjacent-lung clonality associated with shorter survival. Because of the exploratory design, TCR variables were selected using unadjusted p-values without false-discovery rate correction.

The immunoSEQ Assay was used to sequence TCR beta CDR3 regions from DNA. In the source study's methods: T cell density was computed as TCR beta template counts normalized to usable DNA estimated by amplifying housekeeping genes. Richness was estimated using the preseqR package, with extrapolation to 400,000 templates for PBMC samples and to 120,000 templates for tissue samples. Clonality was taken to be one minus Pielou's evenness. To identify tissue-enriched TCRs, differential abundance testing was run on productive amino-acid clonotypes with a minimum total count of 5 and an alpha of 0.1. The Jaccard Index and the Morisita Overlap Index were used to measure how much the repertoires overlapped between compartments. GLIPH clustered TCR beta CDR3s with public tetramer-defined viral CDR3s; viral motifs required at least three viral sequences plus V-gene enrichment. Here the immuneACCESS table is served through TCRdb, limited to in-frame sequences with V and J called. Missing clones are a known gap in these copies; in checked studies unresolved V genes cover under half, and the rest lacks a known reason. That table gives V, J and clone size, and the DNA gave D and trimming. Recorded for this sample are almost 65,000 clones; roughly nine tenths of them occurred a single time. 1.5% to 2% of the sample is in the top ten clones.

At diagnosis, tumor, uninvolved tumor-adjacent lung and peripheral blood were collected and then preserved as a mix of FFPE and fresh-frozen material. For TCR repertoire profiling, blood samples were analyzed in the form of peripheral blood mononuclear cells. Reading the germline V gene gives CDR1 ENHRY and CDR2 SYGVKD. Trimming takes 5 bases from V and 2 bases from J, and the germline ends sit 12 bases apart. Spanning cysteine to phenylalanine, the CDR3 consists of 15 amino acids. Only the CDR3 portion is preserved as DNA: 45 bases, with reading frame beginning at the first base. Details on this clone: The specificity of this receptor is unknown. It has no much larger one-base neighbor in the sample; base qualities were not kept.

The sample in question was peripheral blood, obtained before any cancer treatment. Recombination joined TRBV10-3 with TRBJ2-2; the D gene is not confidently resolved. The TCR comes from a woman aged 40-75 years with stage I lung adenocarcinoma. The DNA sequence follows: TGTGCCATCAGTCCCGGGTCGATTAACACCGGGGAGCTGTTTTTT. It specifies CAISPGSINTGELFF.